These 29 T cell receptor beta chains share one sample of origin, sequenced in a study of cytomegalovirus exposure and HLA in healthy donors (dated by TCRdb to 2017 to 2019). The receptor library was made with the immunoSEQ multiplex PCR assay. For the multiplex PCR, a mixture combining 60 forward primers for TCR Vbeta segments and 13 reverse primers for TCR Jbeta segments was used. TCRdb limited this immuneACCESS table to in-frame rearrangements with V and J called. A share of clones is missing; checked studies link under half to unresolved V genes, and the rest is unexplained. Here the sample has about 110,000 clones; 81% occur a single time. The ten largest clones represent around 2.2% of the sample. Sequencing was performed on PBMCs. The receptors shown here come from a woman under 40 in good health and CMV-seronegative.

This rearrangement joins TRBV15 to TRBJ2-2; D gene uncertain. CDR1 and CDR2 from the germline V gene are LNHNV and YYDKDF (reference sequence). The CDR3 spans 16 residues. The V gene lost 0 bases and the J gene lost 4 bases, with 12 bases spanning the gap. The CDR3 sequence: CATSRDVSVRTGELFF. The CDR3 DNA sequence: TGTGCCACCAGCAGAGATGTGAGCGTCCGCACCGGGGAGCTGTTTTTT.

This clone showed up just a few times. The V and J genes are TRBV6-5 and TRBJ1-2; D gene unclear. V was trimmed by 2 bases and J by 8 bases, leaving 12 bases between them. The CDR3 consists of 13 residues. In germline, CDR1 is MNHEY, CDR2 SVGAGI. The CDR3 DNA is TGTGCCAGCAGTTACGATCGGGGAGGCGGCTACACCTTC. This gives the protein CASSYDRGGGYTF.

The chain links TRBV15 to TRBJ2-5; the match to TRBD2 covers 8 bases. In germline, CDR1 is LNHNV, CDR2 YYDKDF (reference sequence). CDR3 length: 15 amino acids. Trimming cost V 3 bases and J 11 bases; bases outside gene matches: 14. This chain's CDR3 is CATSRRIAGSGEQYF. The CDR3, as DNA: TGTGCCACCAGCAGGCGGATAGCGGGGTCTGGAGAGCAGTACTTC.

The genes are TRBV6-1 and TRBJ2-5, with a tentative D call TRBD1 (6 bases). Trimming took off 2 bases at V and 4 bases at J, with 17 bases between the two ends. The V gene's germline CDR1 is MNHNS and CDR2 SASEGT. There are 16 residues in the CDR3. CDR3 sequence: CASSEWTSGAGETQYF. The CDR3 DNA is TGTGCCAGCAGTGAATGGACCTCAGGGGCGGGAGAGACCCAGTACTTC.

The V call is TRBV2, the J call TRBJ2-6; tentative D call: TRBD2 (7 bases). V lost 7 bases and J 4 bases, leaving 20 bases between the germline ends. Germline assignment: CDR1 SNHLY and CDR2 FYNNEI. The CDR3 length is 17 residues. The CDR3 nucleotides read TGTGCCAGCACCACGACCCGGGGGGCGCGAGGGGCCAACGTCCTGACTTTC. Encoded protein: CASTTTRGARGANVLTF.

V gene TRBV9 combines with J gene TRBJ2-2; TRBD2 agrees at 10 bases. J lost 5 bases, V lost 3 bases, and 10 bases had no gene match. This CDR3 comprises 17 residues. Germline V gene sequence: CDR1 SGDLS, CDR2 YYNGEE. CDR3 DNA sequence: TGTGCCAGCAGCGCCAAATCCGGGACTAGCGTGACCGGGGAGCTGTTTTTT. Translation gives CASSAKSGTSVTGELFF.

The V gene is TRBV7-8, the J gene TRBJ1-2; no clear D. The CDR3 totals 16 residues. The V end lost 5 bases, the J end lost 1 base, and 17 bases lay between the germline ends. Germline V gene lookup returns CDR1 SGHVS and CDR2 FQNEAQ. The CDR3 loop is CASSPSRNQRNYGYTF. The CDR3 DNA reads as TGTGCCAGCAGCCCCTCCAGGAACCAACGTAACTATGGCTACACCTTC.

Details on this clone: A read error may account for a junction end that differs from germline. This chain connects TRBV30 to TRBJ1-1; tentative D call: TRBD1 (6 bases). The CDR3 sequence is 13 residues long. The germline gives CDR1 GTSNPN, CDR2 SVGIG (reference sequence). The CDR3 here is CAWTPDRNAEAFF. CDR3 nucleotide sequence: TGTGCCTGGACCCCCGACAGGAACGCTGAAGCTTTCTTT.

This clone was recorded a few times. V gene TRBV6-6 combines with J gene TRBJ2-3; TRBD1 agrees at 7 bases. There are 14 residues in the CDR3. The V gene end was trimmed by 6 bases and the J gene end by 5 bases; junction bases not matched to a gene: 8. Germline CDR1 is MNHNY and CDR2 is SVGAGI (reference sequence). CDR3 loop: CASSLGTVRDTQYF. As DNA, the CDR3 is TGTGCCAGCAGCCTCGGGACAGTAAGAGATACGCAGTATTTT.

V and J are TRBV6-5 and TRBJ2-5, with D possibly TRBD2 on 7 matching bases. The CDR3 consists of 13 residues. The germline CDR1 and CDR2 sequences are MNHEY and SVGAGI. Trimming cost V 6 bases and J 5 bases, with 13 bases left between them. CDR3 nucleotide sequence: TGTGCCAGCAGGGGGGGAGGGGGGGAGACCCAGTACTTC. Translating gives CASRGGGGETQYF.

V usage is TRBV5-1 and J usage is TRBJ1-2; no reliable D call. CDR1 is SGHRS, CDR2 YFSETQ, per germline. CDR3 length equals 14 residues. The V and J ends lost 3 bases and 4 bases respectively, with 13 bases between them. CDR3 sequence: CASSSLEGSYGYTF. For the CDR3, the DNA is TGCGCCAGCAGCTCCCTAGAGGGCAGCTATGGCTACACCTTC.

This clone showed up just once. The chain couples TRBV2 to TRBJ1-5, with 8 bases lining up with TRBD1. V was clipped by 8 bases and J by 4 bases; unmatched bases: 7. This CDR3 has 14 amino acids. Per the germline V gene, CDR1 is SNHLY and CDR2 is FYNNEI. Written as DNA, the CDR3 is TGTGCCAGCGGGAGACAGGGGAGGAATCAGCCCCAGCATTTT. Protein product: CASGRQGRNQPQHF. Using reference TRBV2 and TRBJ1-5 for the parts outside the CDR3, the full variable domain is EPEVTQTPSHQVTQMGQEVILRCVPISNHLYFYWYRQILGQKVEFLVSFYNNEISEKSEIFDDQFSVERPDGSNFTLKIRSTKLEDSAMYFCASGRQGRNQPQHFGDGTRLSIL.

V and J are TRBV11-2 and TRBJ2-7; 10 bases are a match to TRBD1. The V and J ends lost 3 bases and 1 base, in that order; junction bases with no gene match: 9. The CDR3 runs to 17 residues. Germline V gene lookup returns CDR1 SGHAT and CDR2 FQNNGV. Written as DNA, the CDR3 is TGTGCCAGCAGCTTTTCGTTTGGGACAGGGGCTTCCTACGAGCAGTACTTC. Amino acids: CASSFSFGTGASYEQYF. Based on the CDR3 plus reference TRBV11-2 and TRBJ2-7, the full variable domain is EAGVAQSPRYKIIEKRQSVAFWCNPISGHATLYWYQQILGQGPKLLIQFQNNGVVDDSQLPKDRFSAERLKGVDSTLKIQPAKLEDSAVYLCASSFSFGTGASYEQYFGPGTRLTVT.

The rearrangement uses TRBV19 and TRBJ1-2, with a weak D call TRBD1 (6 bases). Germline V gene sequence: CDR1 LNHDA, CDR2 SQIVND (reference sequence). V was shortened by 6 bases and J by 2 bases, with 13 bases between the two germline ends. The CDR3 has 14 residues. The CDR3 sequence is CASRTLGQNYGYTF. CDR3 DNA: TGTGCCAGTAGAACCCTCGGACAGAACTATGGCTACACCTTC.

The genes are TRBV29-1 and TRBJ2-7, with a possible D match to TRBD2 (6 bases). The CDR3 is 13 amino acids. Trimming cost V 5 bases and J 6 bases, with 17 bases left between them. Germline CDR1 SQVTM, CDR2 ANQGSEA. CDR3 bases: TGCAGCGTTCGAGCGCAGGGAGGCTTCGAGCAGTACTTC. It codes for CSVRAQGGFEQYF.

This rearrangement joins TRBV27 to TRBJ2-7; 7 positions match TRBD1. Looked up from germline, CDR1 is MNHEY and CDR2 is SMNVEV (reference sequence). Germline trimming cut 2 bases from V and 0 bases from J; bases unmatched to any gene: 7. The CDR3 consists of 16 residues. The chain's CDR3 is CASSLSARGYSYEQYF. DNA of the CDR3: TGTGCCAGCAGTTTAAGCGCCAGGGGGTACTCCTACGAGCAGTACTTC.

J is TRBJ2-5 and V is TRBV9; 7 bases match TRBD2. The J call is uncertain, as TRBJ2-7 better fits the DNA end. Germline V gene sequence: CDR1 SGDLS, CDR2 YYNGEE. The CDR3 sequence is 15 residues long. CDR3 region: CASSVAGGPSYEQYF. The DNA of the CDR3 is TGTGCCAGCAGCGTAGCGGGAGGACCCTCCTACGAGCAGTACTTC.

V is TRBV4-1 and J is TRBJ2-7; 8 positions match TRBD2. The CDR3 loop spans 17 amino acids. V was pared by 0 bases and J by 2 bases, with 9 bases of the junction left unmatched. The germline gives CDR1 MGHRA, CDR2 YSYEKL. CDR3 protein: CASSQDGGREETYEQYF. The CDR3 DNA reads as TGCGCCAGCAGCCAAGATGGGGGGCGGGAGGAAACCTACGAGCAGTACTTC.

The rearrangement joins TRBV7-2 to TRBJ2-7, with 10 bases that match TRBD1. CDR3 length: 15 amino acids. From germline, CDR1 is SGHTA and CDR2 FQGNSA. The junction had 8 bases not matched to a gene; V was cut back by 5 bases and J by 4 bases. The CDR3 DNA sequence: TGTGCCAGCAGCCCTTCCGGGACAGGGGTGTACGAGCAGTACTTC. Amino acids: CASSPSGTGVYEQYF. Drawing the rest from reference TRBV7-2 and TRBJ2-7, the complete variable domain is GAGVSQSPSNKVTEKGKDVELRCDPISGHTALYWYRQSLGQGLEFLIYFQGNSAPDKSGLPSDRFSAERTGGSVSTLTIQRTQQEDSAVYLCASSPSGTGVYEQYFGPGTRLTVT.

V and J are TRBV7-9 and TRBJ1-1; no reliable D call. There are 13 residues in the CDR3. The germline V gene has CDR1 SEHNR and CDR2 FQNEAQ (reference sequence). Trimming took off 0 bases at V and 5 bases at J, with 7 bases between the two ends. The CDR3 protein is CASSLATGTEAFF. CDR3 sequence (DNA): TGTGCCAGCAGCTTAGCGACCGGGACTGAAGCTTTCTTT.

The chain employs TRBV6-4 and TRBJ2-7; 12 nucleotides match TRBD2. Germline V gives CDR1 MRHNA, CDR2 SNTAGT. J lost 4 bases, V lost 6 bases, and 4 bases had no gene match. The CDR3 sequence is 14 residues long. The CDR3 DNA is TGTGCCAGCAGCAAGACTAGCGGGAGTTACGAGCAGTACTTC. Translation gives CASSKTSGSYEQYF.

The V and J genes are TRBV9 and TRBJ2-1; D may be TRBD2 (5 bases). This CDR3 region has 18 residues. V was clipped by 4 bases and J by 0 bases, with 20 bases between them. In germline, CDR1 is SGDLS, CDR2 YYNGEE. CDR3 coding DNA: TGTGCCAGCAGCCAAACCCCCCTTAGCGAGAGCTCCTACAATGAGCAGTTCTTC. The encoded protein is CASSQTPLSESSYNEQFF.

The chain combines TRBV6-5 with TRBJ2-1, with 10 bases aligning to TRBD1. The CDR3 runs 16 residues. Germline-derived CDR1 and CDR2 are MNHEY and SVGAGI. Germline trimming cut 0 bases from V and 3 bases from J; bases unmatched to any gene: 2. In nucleotides, the CDR3 is TGTGCCAGCAGTTACTCGACAGGGGGCGACTACAATGAGCAGTTCTTC. This codes for CASSYSTGGDYNEQFF.

The rearrangement links TRBV9 to TRBJ2-1, with D possibly being TRBD2 (5 bases). This CDR3 spans 17 amino acids. The V gene's germline CDR1 is SGDLS and CDR2 YYNGEE. The V end lost 0 bases, the J end lost 5 bases, and 18 bases lay between the germline ends. The CDR3 region has the DNA TGTGCCAGCAGCGTAGCTACCATTGTCCCCGGGAACAATGAGCAGTTCTTC. Protein: CASSVATIVPGNNEQFF. The complete variable domain, with remaining parts taken from reference TRBV9 and TRBJ2-1, reads DSGVTQTPKHLITATGQRVTLRCSPRSGDLSVYWYQQSLDQGLQFLIQYYNGEERAKGNILERFSAQQFPDLHSELNLSSLELGDSALYFCASSVATIVPGNNEQFFGPGTRLTVL.

The chain employs TRBV6-1 and TRBJ1-4, with D perhaps matching TRBD1 (6 bases). Germline-derived CDR1 and CDR2 are MNHNS and SASEGT. V was clipped by 5 bases and J by 5 bases, with 15 bases between them. The CDR3 has 15 amino acids. Written as DNA, the CDR3 is TGTGCCAGCAGTACGACAGGAGAAATAAATGAAAAACTGTTTTTT. Its protein is CASSTTGEINEKLFF.

The chain has TRBV6-1 and TRBJ1-5; TRBD1 matches at 8 bases. After removal of 4 bases from V and 3 bases from J, the junction contained 5 bases not matched to a gene. The CDR3 totals 15 residues. The germline V gene encodes CDR1 MNHNS and CDR2 SASEGT. The CDR3 region is CASSGGQGLNQPQHF. The CDR3 nucleotides read TGTGCCAGCAGTGGAGGACAGGGCCTCAATCAGCCCCAGCATTTT.

V usage is TRBV5-1 and J usage is TRBJ2-3; 11 nucleotides agree with TRBD2. The CDR3 is 17 amino acids. V trimming: 3 bases; J trimming: 2 bases; junction bases outside the gene matches: 8. Germline CDR1 reads SGHRS; CDR2 reads YFSETQ. The CDR3 sequence is CASSYTGTSGYTDTQYF. CDR3 in DNA: TGCGCCAGCAGCTATACCGGGACTAGCGGTTACACAGATACGCAGTATTTT.

Only one count was recorded for this clone. V and J are TRBV7-2 and TRBJ1-2; D might be TRBD1 (5 bases). The CDR3 totals 15 residues. V was cut by 6 bases and J by 1 base, with 15 bases left in between. Germline CDR1 and CDR2: SGHTA and FQGNSA. The CDR3 DNA follows: TGTGCCAGCAGTTTAACAGGAGGGGATAACTATGGCTACACCTTC. This gives the protein CASSLTGGDNYGYTF. Full variable domain (missing parts from reference TRBV7-2 and TRBJ1-2): GAGVSQSPSNKVTEKGKDVELRCDPISGHTALYWYRQSLGQGLEFLIYFQGNSAPDKSGLPSDRFSAERTGGSVSTLTIQRTQQEDSAVYLCASSLTGGDNYGYTFGSGTRLTVV.

A single count supports this clone. The chain employs TRBV7-9 and TRBJ2-3, with D perhaps matching TRBD1 (5 bases). This CDR3 is built from 16 residues. V lost 6 bases and J 4 bases, leaving 20 bases between the germline ends. The V gene's germline CDR1 is SEHNR and CDR2 FQNEAQ (reference sequence). CDR3 sequence (DNA): TGTGCCAGCAGTCCTGGGGCGGAATGGACCTCAGATACGCAGTATTTT. Residues: CASSPGAEWTSDTQYF.